This T cell receptor (beta chain) was sequenced for a study of OX40 agonist ivuxolimab in advanced cancers. Regarding the study in general: Ivuxolimab was an agonistic, fully human IgG2 monoclonal antibody directed against OX40 (CD134), a costimulatory receptor. Intravenous ivuxolimab was administered to patients every 2 weeks at six dose levels: 0.01, 0.1, 0.3, 1.5, 3 and 10 mg/kg. Among the roughly 50 dose-escalation patients, roughly 20 had hepatocellular carcinoma, around 15 melanoma, 9 renal cell carcinoma and 9 head and neck cancer. In the dose-escalation cohort, around four fifths of patients were male, and the mean age was roughly 60 years with a range of about 20 to 79. Prior anti-PD-1, anti-PD-L1 or anti-CTLA-4 therapy was permitted, and checkpoint inhibitors had been received by around 40% of dose-escalation patients. Partial responses occurred in three dose-escalation patients, of whom one had hepatocellular carcinoma and two had cutaneous melanoma. Peripheral TCRbeta sequencing aimed to test whether ivuxolimab altered TCR sequence diversity and caused clonal T-cell expansion. The paper covers the monotherapy dose-escalation part of the phase I ivuxolimab trial, which included N = 52 patients.

Trimming removed 1 base from V and 5 bases from J; the gene matches leave 11 bases unexplained. The CDR3, cysteine through phenylalanine, is 16 amino acids long. The retained sequence is limited to the CDR3, 48 bases, with the frame set at the first base. Reading the germline V gene (reference sequence) gives CDR1 LNHNV and CDR2 YYDKDF. Patients with a history of autoimmune disease or receiving systemic immunosuppression were excluded from the trial. In every dose cohort, peripheral blood was drawn for TCR sequencing at baseline, cycle 4 day 1, and cycle 7 day 1. The samples were drawn from a first-in-human, open-label, multicenter phase I dose-escalation trial of ivuxolimab. Adults with locally advanced or metastatic melanoma, renal cell carcinoma, hepatocellular carcinoma or head and neck squamous cell carcinoma were enrolled in the trial. CD4+ and CD8+ T cells were sorted separately from peripheral blood before TCR sequencing.

Points the paper makes about the study in general: Low levels of normalized T-cell clonal expansion were also seen in some patients who did not respond. In partial responders in the 0.1-3.0 mg/kg groups, normalized peripheral clonal expansion was found to be among the lowest, especially among CD8+ T cells. The antigen specificity of the clonally expanded peripheral T cells was not determined. After ivuxolimab, expanded clones were on average more numerous among CD8+ T cells than among CD4+ T cells. At doses from 0.1 to 3.0 mg/kg, clonal expansion was seen in both CD4+ and CD8+ blood T cells between baseline and week 6.

To sequence the TCRbeta CDR3 region, genomic DNA was isolated from the sorted cells. The immunoSEQ Assay was used for sequencing of TCRbeta CDR3 regions. This immuneACCESS table, as held by TCRdb, lists in-frame sequences with V and J called but not all clones. Of the missing ones, under half trace to an unresolved V gene in checked studies; the others have no known cause. The sample yields roughly 28,000 clones; around 82% were counted once. Approximately 12% of the sample is held by the ten biggest clonotypes. About this clone: Its binding antigen is unknown. Base qualities are missing; no much larger clone stands one base away.

Sequenced material: CD4+ or CD8+ T cells sorted from blood, taken in a trial of the OX40 agonist ivuxolimab. The chain is made from TRBV15 and TRBJ2-7, with 7 middle bases fitting TRBD1. This receptor was obtained from an adult with an advanced solid tumor such as melanoma, head and neck, liver or kidney cancer. The nucleotide sequence is given as TGTGCCACCAGCAGAGCTCGACAGGGAGCAGGCGACGAGCAGTACTTC. Protein translation: CATSRARQGAGDEQYF.